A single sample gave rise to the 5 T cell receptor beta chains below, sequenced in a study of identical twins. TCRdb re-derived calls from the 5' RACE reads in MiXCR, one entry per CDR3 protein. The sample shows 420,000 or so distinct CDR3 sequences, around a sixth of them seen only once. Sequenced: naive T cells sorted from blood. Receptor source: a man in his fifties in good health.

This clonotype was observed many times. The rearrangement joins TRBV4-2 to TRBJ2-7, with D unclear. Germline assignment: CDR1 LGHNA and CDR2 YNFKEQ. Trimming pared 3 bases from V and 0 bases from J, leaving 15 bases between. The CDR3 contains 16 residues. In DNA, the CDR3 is TGTGCCAGCAGCCAGGTACGACTGGGGTCCTCCTACGAGCAGTACTTC. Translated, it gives CASSQVRLGSSYEQYF.

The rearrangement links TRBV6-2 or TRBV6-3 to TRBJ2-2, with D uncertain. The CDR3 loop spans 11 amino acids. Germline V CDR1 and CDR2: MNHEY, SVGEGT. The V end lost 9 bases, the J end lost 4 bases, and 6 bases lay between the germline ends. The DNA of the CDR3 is TGTGCCAGGAGTCTCACCGGGGAGCTGTTTTTT. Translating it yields CARSLTGELFF.

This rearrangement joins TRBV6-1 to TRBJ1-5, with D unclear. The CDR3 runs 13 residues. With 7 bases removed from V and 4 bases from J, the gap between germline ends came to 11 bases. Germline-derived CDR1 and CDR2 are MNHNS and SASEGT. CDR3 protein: CASTPGINQPQHF. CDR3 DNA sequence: TGTGCCAGCACCCCCGGGATAAATCAGCCCCAGCATTTT.

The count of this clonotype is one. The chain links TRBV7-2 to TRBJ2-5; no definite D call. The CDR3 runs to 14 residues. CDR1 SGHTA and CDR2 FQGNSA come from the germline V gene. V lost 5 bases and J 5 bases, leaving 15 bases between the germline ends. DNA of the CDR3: TGTGCCAGCAGCCCCTCCTATGGGCGGGAGACCCAGTACTTC. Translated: CASSPSYGRETQYF.

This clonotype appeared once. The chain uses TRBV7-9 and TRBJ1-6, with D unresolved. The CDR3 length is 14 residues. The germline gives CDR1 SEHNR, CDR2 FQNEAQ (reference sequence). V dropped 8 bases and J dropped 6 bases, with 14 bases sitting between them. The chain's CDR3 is CASGGGPGNSPLHF. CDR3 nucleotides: TGTGCCAGCGGAGGAGGTCCGGGTAATTCACCCCTCCACTTT.